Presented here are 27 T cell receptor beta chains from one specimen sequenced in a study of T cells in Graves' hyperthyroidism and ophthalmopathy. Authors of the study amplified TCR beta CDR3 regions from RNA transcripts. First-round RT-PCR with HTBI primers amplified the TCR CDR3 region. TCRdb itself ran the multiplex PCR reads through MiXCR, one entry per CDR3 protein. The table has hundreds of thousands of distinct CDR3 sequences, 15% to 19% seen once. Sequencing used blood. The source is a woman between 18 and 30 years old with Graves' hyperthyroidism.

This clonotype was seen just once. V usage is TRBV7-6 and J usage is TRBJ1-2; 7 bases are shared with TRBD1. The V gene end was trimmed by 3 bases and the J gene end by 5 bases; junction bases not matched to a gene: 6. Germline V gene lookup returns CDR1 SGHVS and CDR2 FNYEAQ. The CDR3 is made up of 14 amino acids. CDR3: CASSLGGQSYGYTF. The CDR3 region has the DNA TGTGCCAGCAGCTTGGGGGGACAGAGTTATGGCTACACCTTC.

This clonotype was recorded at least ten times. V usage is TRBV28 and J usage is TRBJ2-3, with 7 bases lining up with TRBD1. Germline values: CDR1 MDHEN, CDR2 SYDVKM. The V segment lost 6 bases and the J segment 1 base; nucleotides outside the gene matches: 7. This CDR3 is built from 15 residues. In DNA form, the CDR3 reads TGTGCCAGCAGACCGACAGGGTTGGGCACAGATACGCAGTATTTT. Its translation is CASRPTGLGTDTQYF.

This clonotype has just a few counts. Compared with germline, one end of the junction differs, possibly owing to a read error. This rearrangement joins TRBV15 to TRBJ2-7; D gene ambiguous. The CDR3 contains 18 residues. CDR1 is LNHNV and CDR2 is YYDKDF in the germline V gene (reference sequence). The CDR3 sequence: CSTSRVVLSRRLSYEQYF. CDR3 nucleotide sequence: TGTTCCACCAGCAGAGTCGTTTTAAGTCGGCGGCTCTCCTACGAGCAGTACTTC.

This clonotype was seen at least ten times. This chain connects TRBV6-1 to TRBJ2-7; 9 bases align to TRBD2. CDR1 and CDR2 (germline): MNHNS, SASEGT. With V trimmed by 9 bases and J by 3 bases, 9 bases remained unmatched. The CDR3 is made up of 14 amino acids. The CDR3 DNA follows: TGTGCCAGTAGGAATAGCGGGAGCTTCTACGAGCAGTACTTC. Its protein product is CASRNSGSFYEQYF.

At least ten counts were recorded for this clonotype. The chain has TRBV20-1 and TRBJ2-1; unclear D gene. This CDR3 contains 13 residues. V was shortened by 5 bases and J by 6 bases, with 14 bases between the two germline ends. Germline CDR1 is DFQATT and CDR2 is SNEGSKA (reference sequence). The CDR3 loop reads CSAPDRRSNEQFF. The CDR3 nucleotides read TGCAGTGCTCCTGACCGGCGGAGCAATGAGCAGTTCTTC.

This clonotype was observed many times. The CDR3 protein is CASSLQGVTFGSYEQYF. CDR3 nucleotides: TGTGCCAGCAGTCTACAGGGCGTGACTTTTGGATCCTACGAGCAGTACTTC. The rearrangement uses TRBV2 and TRBJ2-7, with D perhaps matching TRBD1 (6 bases). Trimming pared 5 bases from V and 1 base from J, leaving 21 bases between. CDR1 and CDR2 from the germline V gene are SNHLY and FYNNEI. The CDR3 is 17 residues long.

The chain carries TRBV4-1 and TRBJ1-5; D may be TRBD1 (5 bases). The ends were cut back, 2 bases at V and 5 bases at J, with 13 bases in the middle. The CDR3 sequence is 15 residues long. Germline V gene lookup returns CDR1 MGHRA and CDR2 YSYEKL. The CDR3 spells CASSQQGGFDQPQHF. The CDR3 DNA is TGCGCCAGCAGCCAACAGGGAGGCTTCGATCAGCCCCAGCATTTT.

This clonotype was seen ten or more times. CDR3 residues: CASSLQGGTYEQYF. CDR3 DNA sequence: TGTGCCAGCAGCTTACAAGGGGGTACCTACGAGCAGTACTTC. The V gene is TRBV7-3, the J gene TRBJ2-7, with D possibly matching TRBD1 (6 bases). Trimming removed 2 bases from V and 2 bases from J, with 10 bases in between. This CDR3 has 14 amino acids. The germline V gene encodes CDR1 SGHTA and CDR2 FQGTGA.

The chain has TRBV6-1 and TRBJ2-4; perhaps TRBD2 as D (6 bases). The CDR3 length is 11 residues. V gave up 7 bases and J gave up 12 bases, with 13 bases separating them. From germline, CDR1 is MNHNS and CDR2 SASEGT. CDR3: CASKEGMRQYF. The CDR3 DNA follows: TGTGCCAGCAAGGAGGGAATGCGTCAGTACTTC.

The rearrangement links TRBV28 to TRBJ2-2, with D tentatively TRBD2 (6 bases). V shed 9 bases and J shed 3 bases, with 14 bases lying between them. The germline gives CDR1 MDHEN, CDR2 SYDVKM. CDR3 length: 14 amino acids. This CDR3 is CASSRASDTGELFF. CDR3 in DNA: TGTGCCAGTAGCAGAGCTAGCGACACCGGGGAGCTGTTTTTT.

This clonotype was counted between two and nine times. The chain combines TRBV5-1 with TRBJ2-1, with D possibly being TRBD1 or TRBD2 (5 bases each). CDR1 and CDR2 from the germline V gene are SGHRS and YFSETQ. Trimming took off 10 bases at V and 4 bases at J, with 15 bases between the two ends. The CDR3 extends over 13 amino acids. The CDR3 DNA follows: TGCGCCTCCACGGGGCAGGCTTACAATGAGCAGTTCTTC. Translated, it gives CASTGQAYNEQFF.

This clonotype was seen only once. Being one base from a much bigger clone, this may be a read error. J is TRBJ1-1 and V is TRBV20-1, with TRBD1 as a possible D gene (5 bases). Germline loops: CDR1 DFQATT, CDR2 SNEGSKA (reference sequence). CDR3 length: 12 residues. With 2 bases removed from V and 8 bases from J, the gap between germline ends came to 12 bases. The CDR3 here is CSARTGRVEAFF. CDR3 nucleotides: TGCAGTGCTAGAACGGGACGGGTAGAAGCTTTCTTT.

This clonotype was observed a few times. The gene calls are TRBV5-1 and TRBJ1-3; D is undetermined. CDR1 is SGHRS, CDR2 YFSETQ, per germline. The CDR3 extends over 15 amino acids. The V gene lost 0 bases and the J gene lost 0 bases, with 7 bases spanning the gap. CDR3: CASSLGLTSGNTIYF. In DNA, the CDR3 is TGCGCCAGCAGCTTGGGACTAACCTCTGGAAACACCATATATTTT.

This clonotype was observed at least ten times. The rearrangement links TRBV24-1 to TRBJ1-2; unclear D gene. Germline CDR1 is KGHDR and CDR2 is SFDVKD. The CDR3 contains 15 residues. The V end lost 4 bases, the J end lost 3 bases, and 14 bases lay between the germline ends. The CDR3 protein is CATSDPLAEHYGYTF. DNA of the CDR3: TGTGCCACCAGTGACCCCCTGGCAGAACACTATGGCTACACCTTC.

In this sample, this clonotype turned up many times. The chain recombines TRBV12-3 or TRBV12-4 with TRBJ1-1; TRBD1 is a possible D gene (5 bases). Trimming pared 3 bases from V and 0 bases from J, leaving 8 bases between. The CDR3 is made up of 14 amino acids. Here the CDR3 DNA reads TGTGCCAGCAGTTTTGAGGGGATGAACACTGAAGCTTTCTTT. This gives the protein CASSFEGMNTEAFF.

For the CDR3, the DNA is TGTGCCATCAGTGTTGACAGGGGATATGAAAAACTGTTTTTT. This codes for CAISVDRGYEKLFF. The V gene is TRBV10-3, the J gene TRBJ1-4, with 8 bases fitting TRBD1. The CDR3 length is 14 residues. Germline V gives CDR1 ENHRY, CDR2 SYGVKD. Unmatched junction bases numbered 4, after V lost 4 bases and J lost 6 bases.

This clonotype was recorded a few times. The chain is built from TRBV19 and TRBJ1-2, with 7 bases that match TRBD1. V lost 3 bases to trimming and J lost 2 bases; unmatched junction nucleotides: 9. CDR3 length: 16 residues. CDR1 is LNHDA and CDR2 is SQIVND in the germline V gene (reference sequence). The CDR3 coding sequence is TGTGCCAGTAGTATCCGACAGGGCGGTCAGAACTATGGCTACACCTTC. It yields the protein CASSIRQGGQNYGYTF.

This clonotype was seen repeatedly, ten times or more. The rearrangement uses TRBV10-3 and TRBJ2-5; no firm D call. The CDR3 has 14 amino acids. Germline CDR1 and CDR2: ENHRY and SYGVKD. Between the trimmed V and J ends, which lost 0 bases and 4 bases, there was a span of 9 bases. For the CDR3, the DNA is TGTGCCATCAGTGAGTCGCTAGTCAGAGAGACCCAGTACTTC. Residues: CAISESLVRETQYF.

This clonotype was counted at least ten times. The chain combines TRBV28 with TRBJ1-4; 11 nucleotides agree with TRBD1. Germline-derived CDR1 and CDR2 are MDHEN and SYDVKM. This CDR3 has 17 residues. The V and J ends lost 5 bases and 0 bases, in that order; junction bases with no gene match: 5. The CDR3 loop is CASSRTGGSTTNEKLFF. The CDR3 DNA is TGTGCCAGCAGTCGGACAGGGGGCTCAACAACTAATGAAAAACTGTTTTTT.

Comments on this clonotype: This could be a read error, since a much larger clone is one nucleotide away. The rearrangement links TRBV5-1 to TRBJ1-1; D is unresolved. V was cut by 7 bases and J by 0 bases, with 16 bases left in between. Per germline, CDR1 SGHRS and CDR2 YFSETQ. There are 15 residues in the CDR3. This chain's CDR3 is CASGAADNMNTEAFF. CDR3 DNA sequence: TGCGCCAGCGGCGCTGCTGACAACATGAACACTGAAGCTTTCTTT.

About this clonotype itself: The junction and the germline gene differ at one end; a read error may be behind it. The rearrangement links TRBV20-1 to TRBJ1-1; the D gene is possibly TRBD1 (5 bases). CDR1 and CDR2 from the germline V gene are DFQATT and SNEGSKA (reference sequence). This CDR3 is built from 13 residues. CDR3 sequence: CSAGDGGGTEAFF. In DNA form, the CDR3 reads TGCAGTGCTGGAGATGGGGGGGGCACTGAAGCTTTCTTT.

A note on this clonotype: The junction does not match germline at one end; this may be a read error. The CDR3, as DNA: TGCAGTGCTCGCGGACTAGCGGGAGCTTTTTCCTACGAGCAGTGCTTC. It codes for CSARGLAGAFSYEQCF. The gene calls are TRBV20-1 and TRBJ2-7; 13 bases fit TRBD2. This CDR3 has 16 residues. Looked up from germline, CDR1 is DFQATT and CDR2 is SNEGSKA (reference sequence).

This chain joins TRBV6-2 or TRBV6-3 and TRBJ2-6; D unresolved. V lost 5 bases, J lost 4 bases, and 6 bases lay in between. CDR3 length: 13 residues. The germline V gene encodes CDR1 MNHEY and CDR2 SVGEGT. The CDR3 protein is CASSVSGANVLTF. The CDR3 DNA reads TGTGCCAGCAGTGTCTCCGGGGCCAACGTCCTGACTTTC.

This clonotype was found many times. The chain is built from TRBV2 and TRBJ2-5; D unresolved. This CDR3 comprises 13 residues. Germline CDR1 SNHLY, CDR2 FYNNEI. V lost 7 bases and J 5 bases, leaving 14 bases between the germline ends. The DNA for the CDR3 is TGTGCCAGCACCGAACCGGGTTTGGAGACCCAGTACTTC. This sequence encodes CASTEPGLETQYF.

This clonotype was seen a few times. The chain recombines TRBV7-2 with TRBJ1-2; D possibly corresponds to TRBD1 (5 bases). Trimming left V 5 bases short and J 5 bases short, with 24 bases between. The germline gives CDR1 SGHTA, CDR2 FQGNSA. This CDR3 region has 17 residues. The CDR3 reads CASSPTDRGGGLYGYTF. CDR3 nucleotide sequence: TGTGCCAGCAGCCCCACGGACCGGGGGGGGGGGTTGTATGGCTACACCTTC.

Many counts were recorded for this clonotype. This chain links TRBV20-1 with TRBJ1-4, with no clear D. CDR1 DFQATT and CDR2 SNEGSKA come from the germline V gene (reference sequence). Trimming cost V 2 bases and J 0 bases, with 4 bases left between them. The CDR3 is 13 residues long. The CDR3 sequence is CSARQSTNEKLFF. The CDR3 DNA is TGCAGTGCTAGACAGTCAACTAATGAAAAACTGTTTTTT.

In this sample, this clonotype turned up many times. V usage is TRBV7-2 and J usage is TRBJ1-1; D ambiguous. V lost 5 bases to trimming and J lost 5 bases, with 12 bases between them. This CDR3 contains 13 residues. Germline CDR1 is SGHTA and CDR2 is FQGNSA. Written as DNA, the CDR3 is TGTGCCAGCAGCCCCGGCGTGCAGACTGAAGCTTTCTTT. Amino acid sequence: CASSPGVQTEAFF.